This T cell receptor beta chain emerged from a study of T cell responses to AZD1222 COVID-19 vaccine. Study context: Doses given second, at about 4 or about 12 weeks, were pooled. Study results and limitations: Females made up more of the donors, who were largely white British, and clonal diversity may have come out too low. Vaccination with two AZD1222 doses was followed by a rise in Spike-specific TCR breadth and depth.

Profiled with immunoSEQ multiplex PCR; TCRdb holds only in-frame clones, not every one. The table lists about 150,000 clones, about 88% of them singletons. J was trimmed by 6 bases and V by 4 bases; bases with no gene match: 12. There are 16 residues in the CDR3. Germline-derived CDR1 and CDR2 are SNHLY and FYNNEI. Worth noting for this clone: Its target is unknown.

The J gene is TRBJ1-5, the V gene TRBV2, with 7 positions matching TRBD1. The TCR was taken from an adult in good health. Material: peripheral blood, obtained on day 0 of AZD1222 vaccination. The chain's CDR3 is CASSGYGTVPGQPQHF. CDR3 coding DNA: TGTGCCAGCAGTGGCTACGGGACAGTCCCGGGTCAGCCCCAGCATTTT.